Below, 18 T cell receptor beta chains from the same sample are listed, as sequenced in a study of human T cells and chemical hapten exposure. MiXCR, applied by TCRdb to the RACE reads, yields one record per CDR3 protein. The sample holds some 340,000 distinct CDR3 sequences, approximately 6.3% seen once. Stated time point: patch test 1, 2 weeks after DPC sensitization. Documented treatment: therapeutic diphenylcyclopropenone sensitization with weekly scalp DPC. The input for sequencing was whole blood, taken in connection with sensitization to the hapten diphenylcyclopropenone (DPC). The receptor source for this set is a woman in her late teens or twenties with alopecia areata. Some clones in this sample may be carry-over from other donors' samples.

This chain links TRBV20-1 with TRBJ1-2, with unresolved D. V was trimmed by 2 bases and J by 4 bases, leaving 17 bases between them. Germline loops: CDR1 DFQATT, CDR2 SNEGSKA (reference sequence). The length of the CDR3 is 15 residues. The DNA of the CDR3 is TGCAGTGCTAGACTTAGACACTCTGAAGGCTATGGCTACACCTTC. This sequence encodes CSARLRHSEGYGYTF.

In this sample, this clonotype turned up a few times. V gene TRBV6-5 combines with J gene TRBJ2-5, with unresolved D. Germline V gives CDR1 MNHEY, CDR2 SVGAGI. The CDR3 covers 14 residues. V lost 2 bases and J 0 bases, leaving 7 bases between the germline ends. The CDR3 spells CASSYRTYQETQYF. CDR3 DNA sequence: TGTGCCAGCAGTTACCGGACCTACCAAGAGACCCAGTACTTC.

This clonotype occurred many times. V and J are TRBV6-2 or TRBV6-3 and TRBJ2-5; D uncertain. This CDR3 is built from 14 residues. V shed 3 bases and J shed 4 bases, with 12 bases lying between them. Per germline, CDR1 MNHEY and CDR2 SVGEGT. CDR3 sequence: CASSYTSVRETQYF. The CDR3 region has the DNA TGTGCCAGCAGTTATACGAGCGTTCGAGAGACCCAGTACTTC.

This clonotype was detected a few times. CDR3 nucleotide sequence: TGTGCCAGCAGTCCCCGTGGTACGATCTACAATGAGCAGTTCTTC. It specifies CASSPRGTIYNEQFF. This sequence joins TRBV12-3 or TRBV12-4 and TRBJ2-1; D is unresolved. This CDR3 spans 15 amino acids. V gave up 5 bases and J gave up 3 bases, with 14 bases separating them.

The V call is TRBV20-1, the J call TRBJ2-3; a possible D gene is TRBD2 (5 bases). Trimming stripped 0 bases from V and 3 bases from J, with 10 bases between. The CDR3 sequence is 14 residues long. The germline gives CDR1 DFQATT, CDR2 SNEGSKA (reference sequence). CDR3 coding DNA: TGCAGTGCTAGAGATCATTGGAGGACAGATACGCAGTATTTT. It is translated as CSARDHWRTDTQYF.

The CDR3 coding sequence is TGTGCCAGCAGCTTGGGTTCAGTGACCGGGGAGCTGTTTTTT. Translating gives CASSLGSVTGELFF. J is TRBJ2-2 and V is TRBV11-3; no reliable D call. The CDR3 spans 14 residues. Germline values: CDR1 SGHNT, CDR2 YENEEA. V lost 3 bases and J lost 5, with 10 bases in between.

This clonotype has at least ten counts. This sequence joins TRBV9 and TRBJ2-7; tentative D call: TRBD2 (6 bases). The CDR3 length is 13 residues. Trimming took off 7 bases at V and 4 bases at J, with 15 bases between the two ends. CDR1 and CDR2 (germline): SGDLS, YYNGEE. The CDR3 spells CASGPGTLYEQYF. DNA of the CDR3: TGTGCCAGCGGCCCCGGGACTTTGTACGAGCAGTACTTC.

In its sample, this clonotype was seen many times. This sequence joins TRBV6-1 and TRBJ2-7; D is undetermined. Per germline, CDR1 MNHNS and CDR2 SASEGT. There are 15 residues in the CDR3. Trimming removed 0 bases from V and 3 bases from J, with 12 bases in between. CDR3 sequence: CASSEALGRYYEQYF. The DNA for the CDR3 is TGTGCCAGCAGTGAAGCGCTTGGCAGGTACTACGAGCAGTACTTC.

In DNA, the CDR3 is TGTGCCAGCAGCGTGGGGACAGGACTCGAGCAGTTCTTC. Residues: CASSVGTGLEQFF. The rearrangement links TRBV9 to TRBJ2-1, with 8 bases identical to TRBD1. The CDR3 loop spans 13 amino acids. Per the germline V gene, CDR1 is SGDLS and CDR2 is YYNGEE. Trimming cost V 2 bases and J 10 bases; bases outside gene matches: 5.

The table lists this clonotype with a few counts. The rearrangement joins TRBV2 to TRBJ1-5; D remains ambiguous. The CDR3 has 15 amino acids. In germline, CDR1 is SNHLY, CDR2 FYNNEI. Trimming cost V 7 bases and J 1 base, with 14 bases left between them. In DNA, the CDR3 is TGTGCCAGCAAAAACCGGCCGAACAGCAATCAGCCCCAGCATTTT. This sequence encodes CASKNRPNSNQPQHF.

This chain connects TRBV6-6 to TRBJ1-5, with D unclear. The length of the CDR3 is 14 residues. Germline CDR1 reads MNHNY; CDR2 reads SVGAGI (reference sequence). The V end was cut by 8 bases, the J end by 1 base, with 12 bases between. This chain's CDR3 is CASLPGGSNQPQHF. The CDR3 bases are TGTGCCAGCCTCCCCGGAGGAAGCAATCAGCCCCAGCATTTT.

This clonotype was observed at least ten times. This chain uses TRBV4-3 with TRBJ2-7; 10 nucleotides align to TRBD2. This CDR3 has 17 residues. The germline V gene encodes CDR1 LGHNA and CDR2 YSLEER. V trimming: 0 bases; J trimming: 3 bases; junction bases outside the gene matches: 8. The CDR3 is CASSQELTSGRYYEQYF. In DNA form, the CDR3 reads TGCGCCAGCAGCCAAGAATTGACTAGCGGGCGCTACTACGAGCAGTACTTC.

The chain employs TRBV28 and TRBJ1-4; D unresolved. The CDR3 length is 15 residues. With 9 bases removed from V and 7 bases from J, the gap between germline ends came to 21 bases. Germline-derived CDR1 and CDR2 are MDHEN and SYDVKM. The DNA for the CDR3 is TGTGCCAGTACTACCCCCATGGGAAAGGGTGAAAAACTGTTTTTT. Encoded protein: CASTTPMGKGEKLFF.

This clonotype was observed a handful of times. The chain joins TRBV12-3 or TRBV12-4 to TRBJ1-1; D not resolved. V shed 6 bases and J shed 2 bases, with 7 bases lying between them. The CDR3 spans 12 residues. CDR3 in DNA: TGTGCCAGCAGCCCCAGTAACACTGAAGCTTTCTTT. Residues: CASSPSNTEAFF.

As regards this clonotype: A single base separates this from a much larger clone, so it may be a read error. The chain couples TRBV7-2 to TRBJ2-3; D is ambiguous. Trimming stripped 5 bases from V and 2 bases from J, with 14 bases between. The germline gives CDR1 SGHTA, CDR2 FQGNSA. CDR3 length: 15 residues. CDR3: CASSLSWLFTDTQYF. CDR3 DNA: TGTGCCAGCAGCCTGAGCTGGCTTTTCACAGATACGCAGTATTTT.

In its sample, this clonotype was seen many times. V gene TRBV6-5 combines with J gene TRBJ2-1; 10 positions agree with TRBD2. The junction had 6 bases not matched to a gene; V was cut back by 5 bases and J by 5 bases. This CDR3 region has 15 residues. Germline V CDR1 and CDR2: MNHEY, SVGAGI. This CDR3 reads CASSPSGGGHNEQFF. DNA for the CDR3: TGTGCCAGCAGTCCGAGCGGGGGGGGACACAATGAGCAGTTCTTC.

The V gene is TRBV27, the J gene TRBJ1-1; 10 nucleotides align to TRBD1. The ends lost 6 bases at V and 4 bases at J; junction bases unmatched: 5. Germline V gives CDR1 MNHEY, CDR2 SMNVEV (reference sequence). The CDR3 covers 14 residues. The CDR3 bases are TGTGCCAGCAGGGTGGGACAGGGGCCCACTGAAGCTTTCTTT. Its translation: CASRVGQGPTEAFF.

By proportion, this clonotype is medium-sized (0.01 to 0.1%). This sequence joins TRBV7-9 and TRBJ1-4, with 8 bases matching TRBD1. The CDR3 runs 15 residues. The germline CDR1 and CDR2 sequences are SEHNR and FQNEAQ (reference sequence). The V and J ends lost 4 bases and 8 bases, in that order; junction bases with no gene match: 9. CDR3 nucleotide sequence: TGTGCCAGCAGCTCAACGGACAGGGAAACGGAAAAACTGTTTTTT. Translated: CASSSTDRETEKLFF.